The next 22 T cell receptor beta chains were all read from a single sample in a study of cytomegalovirus exposure and HLA in healthy donors. PCR was performed using 60 Vbeta and 13 Jbeta primers. Assay: immunoSEQ multiplex PCR; the TCRdb copy retains only in-frame clones and omits some. This table holds hundreds of thousands of clones, 65% to 85% found once. The source material was PBMCs. The receptors were sampled from a female donor in good health and CMV-seronegative.

This chain joins TRBV6-5 and TRBJ2-7, with 9 bases matching TRBD2. Per germline, CDR1 MNHEY and CDR2 SVGAGI. Trimming took 5 bases from V and 1 from J; bases not matched to a gene: 3. The CDR3 is made up of 14 amino acids. The CDR3 reads CASSTSGLSYEQYF. The DNA of the CDR3 is TGTGCCAGCAGTACTAGCGGGCTTTCCTACGAGCAGTACTTC.

DNA of the CDR3: TGTGCCAGCAGCTTAGCGTCCTACACAGATACGCAGTATTTT. The encoded protein is CASSLASYTDTQYF. The gene calls are TRBV7-6 and TRBJ2-3; D is uncertain. The V gene's germline CDR1 is SGHVS and CDR2 FNYEAQ. The CDR3 consists of 14 residues. The germline V and J ends were trimmed by 0 bases and 2 bases, with 6 bases remaining between them.

This chain uses TRBV19 with TRBJ2-7, with 9 bases fitting TRBD2. CDR1 and CDR2 from the germline V gene are LNHDA and SQIVND (reference sequence). The CDR3 is 15 residues long. The junction had 8 bases not matched to a gene; V was cut back by 5 bases and J by 3 bases. The CDR3 coding sequence is TGTGCCAGTAGTGTAGCGGGAGATGTGAACTACGAGCAGTACTTC. As protein: CASSVAGDVNYEQYF.

The chain employs TRBV18 and TRBJ1-4; D remains unclear. The V gene lost 3 bases and the J gene lost 8 bases, with 7 bases spanning the gap. Looked up from germline, CDR1 is KGHSH and CDR2 is LQKENI. The CDR3 is 12 amino acids. The CDR3 nucleotides are TGTGCCAGCTCACCTTATGAGGAAAAACTGTTTTTT. Its protein product is CASSPYEEKLFF.

This CDR3 reads CASTVAGATYEQYF. For the CDR3, the DNA is TGTGCCAGCACCGTAGCGGGAGCCACCTACGAGCAGTACTTC. The rearrangement uses TRBV2 and TRBJ2-7, with TRBD2 matching over 9 bases. Germline CDR1 SNHLY, CDR2 FYNNEI. Losses at the gene ends were 7 bases for V and 2 bases for J; bases not matched to a gene: 6. The CDR3 has 14 residues.

The sample holds a few counts of this clone. This sequence joins TRBV5-1 and TRBJ2-2, with D unresolved. The CDR3 covers 16 residues. Trimming removed 7 bases from V and 4 bases from J, with 20 bases in between. The germline gives CDR1 SGHRS, CDR2 YFSETQ. Written as DNA, the CDR3 is TGCGCCAGCCGATATTCGGGTAGAAGTGTCACCGGGGAGCTGTTTTTT. Translation: CASRYSGRSVTGELFF. Full variable domain (rest looked up from reference TRBV5-1 and TRBJ2-2): KAGVTQTPRYLIKTRGQQVTLSCSPISGHRSVSWYQQTPGQGLQFLFEYFSETQRNKGNFPGRFSGRQFSNSRSEMNVSTLELGDSALYLCASRYSGRSVTGELFFGEGSRLTVL.

This CDR3 is CASSRPGQGNSGANVLTF. Here the CDR3 DNA reads TGCGCCAGCAGCCGACCGGGACAGGGAAACTCTGGGGCCAACGTCCTGACTTTC. The chain is built from TRBV4-1 and TRBJ2-6, with 9 positions matching TRBD1. Per the germline V gene, CDR1 is MGHRA and CDR2 is YSYEKL. The ends lost 4 bases at V and 0 bases at J; junction bases unmatched: 7. The CDR3 runs to 18 residues.

The rearrangement uses TRBV19 and TRBJ2-1, with TRBD2 matching 9 bases. Germline V gene data show CDR1 as LNHDA and CDR2 as SQIVND (reference sequence). CDR3 length: 16 residues. V was clipped by 3 bases and J by 4 bases; unmatched bases: 7. The CDR3 bases are TGTGCCAGTAGTATGGTTGGGCTAGCGGGGTACAATGAGCAGTTCTTC. Translated: CASSMVGLAGYNEQFF.

The chain links TRBV2 to TRBJ2-5; 8 bases fit TRBD2. Germline V gene data show CDR1 as SNHLY and CDR2 as FYNNEI. This CDR3 comprises 14 residues. Trimming cost V 7 bases and J 3 bases; bases outside gene matches: 7. CDR3 nucleotide sequence: TGTGCCAGCAACCCGGGACTAGGCGAAGAGACCCAGTACTTC. This translates into CASNPGLGEETQYF.

The rearrangement uses TRBV9 and TRBJ1-1, with a tentative D call TRBD1 (6 bases). This CDR3 spans 17 amino acids. CDR1 is SGDLS, CDR2 YYNGEE, per germline. Trimming stripped 0 bases from V and 1 base from J, with 16 bases between. The CDR3: CASSVGGGVGSNTEAFF. In DNA form, the CDR3 reads TGTGCCAGCAGCGTAGGGGGGGGCGTGGGCTCGAACACTGAAGCTTTCTTT.

The J gene is TRBJ1-1, the V gene TRBV5-1; weak D call: TRBD1 (6 bases). V shed 4 bases and J shed 0 bases, with 13 bases lying between them. Germline-derived CDR1 and CDR2 are SGHRS and YFSETQ. The CDR3 has 15 amino acids. The CDR3 here is CASSTAGAMNTEAFF. The CDR3 nucleotides read TGCGCCAGCAGCACCGCAGGGGCCATGAACACTGAAGCTTTCTTT.

CDR3 coding DNA: TGTGCCAGCAGTTACCCGGGACAGGGGGATTATGGCTACACCTTC. Protein product: CASSYPGQGDYGYTF. The chain uses TRBV6-6 and TRBJ1-2; 11 nucleotides match TRBD1. The germline V gene has CDR1 MNHNY and CDR2 SVGAGI (reference sequence). V lost 2 bases, J lost 5 bases, and 4 bases stayed unmatched. This CDR3 has 15 residues.

The chain carries TRBV9 and TRBJ2-6; D might be TRBD1 (5 bases). The CDR3 covers 17 residues. V gave up 0 bases and J gave up 2 bases, with 12 bases separating them. The V gene's germline CDR1 is SGDLS and CDR2 YYNGEE. Written as DNA, the CDR3 is TGTGCCAGCAGCGTAGTGACAGCTAACACTGGGGCCAACGTCCTGACTTTC. Amino acids: CASSVVTANTGANVLTF.

This chain joins TRBV27 and TRBJ2-7; 12 bases align to TRBD2. With 3 bases clipped from V and 6 bases from J, the junction kept 12 bases outside the gene matches. Per the germline V gene, CDR1 is MNHEY and CDR2 is SMNVEV (reference sequence). The CDR3 covers 17 residues. In nucleotides, the CDR3 is TGTGCCAGCAGTTTTAACTCTCGGACTAGCGGGAACCTCGAGCAGTACTTC. This sequence encodes CASSFNSRTSGNLEQYF.

Only a few counts were recorded for this clone. The J gene is TRBJ2-7, the V gene TRBV29-1; D perhaps matches TRBD1 (7 bases). The V gene lost 4 bases and the J gene lost 0 bases, with 10 bases spanning the gap. Germline assignment: CDR1 SQVTM and CDR2 ANQGSEA. This CDR3 is 13 amino acids long. The CDR3 bases are TGCAGCGTTGGGCGGGACAGCTCCTACGAGCAGTACTTC. Amino acid sequence: CSVGRDSSYEQYF.

The sample holds one count of this clone. The CDR3 region is CASSQDQSQGALNEQFF. The CDR3 region has the DNA TGCGCCAGCAGCCAAGATCAAAGTCAGGGGGCGCTTAATGAGCAGTTCTTC. The J gene is TRBJ2-1, the V gene TRBV4-1; 8 nucleotides align to TRBD1. Germline V lookup: CDR1 MGHRA, CDR2 YSYEKL. The CDR3 spans 17 residues. With 0 bases clipped from V and 7 bases from J, the junction kept 11 bases outside the gene matches.

The rearrangement links TRBV6-5 to TRBJ2-5; D remains unclear. The CDR3 totals 14 residues. The germline gives CDR1 MNHEY, CDR2 SVGAGI. V lost 0 bases to trimming and J lost 1 base, with 6 bases between them. CDR3 region: CASSYSNSQETQYF. As DNA, the CDR3 is TGTGCCAGCAGTTACTCGAACAGCCAAGAGACCCAGTACTTC.

This chain connects TRBV5-6 to TRBJ2-3; tentatively, D is TRBD1 (5 bases). Trimming took off 3 bases at V and 1 base at J, with 9 bases between the two ends. Germline CDR1 and CDR2: SGHDT and YYEEEE. The CDR3 runs 14 residues. The CDR3 nucleotides are TGTGCCAGCAGCTCGGGCAGGGGCACAGATACGCAGTATTTT. Amino acid sequence: CASSSGRGTDTQYF.

V and J are TRBV7-3 and TRBJ1-1; 8 nucleotides agree with TRBD1. Germline V lookup: CDR1 SGHTA, CDR2 FQGTGA. CDR3 length: 14 amino acids. J lost 4 bases, V lost 4 bases, and 5 bases had no gene match. Written as DNA, the CDR3 is TGTGCCAGCAGCTCCGGGACAGGAACCACTGAAGCTTTCTTT. It encodes CASSSGTGTTEAFF.

The CDR3 DNA is TGTGCCAGCAGCTTCCGGGACAGGAACCAAGAGACCCAGTACTTC. Encoded protein: CASSFRDRNQETQYF. The J gene is TRBJ2-5, the V gene TRBV9; 8 nucleotides match TRBD1. Per germline, CDR1 SGDLS and CDR2 YYNGEE. This CDR3 comprises 15 residues. Trimming at V came to 4 bases and at J to 0 bases, leaving 5 bases not matched to a gene.

In its sample, this clone was seen a few times. The rearrangement uses TRBV19 and TRBJ2-5; possible D gene TRBD1, 5 bases. Between the trimmed V and J ends, which lost 6 bases and 2 bases, there was a span of 13 bases. The V gene's germline CDR1 is LNHDA and CDR2 SQIVND (reference sequence). The CDR3 loop spans 14 amino acids. This CDR3 reads CASSSGKGQETQYF. Written as DNA, the CDR3 is TGTGCCAGTAGCTCAGGGAAGGGGCAAGAGACCCAGTACTTC.

This clone was observed a single time. V is TRBV6-1 and J is TRBJ2-5, with D possibly TRBD2 on 6 matching bases. Deletions cut 6 bases from V and 0 bases from J, with 14 bases between. This CDR3 is built from 15 residues. The germline V gene encodes CDR1 MNHNS and CDR2 SASEGT. CDR3 protein: CASSRDSPYQETQYF. The CDR3 region has the DNA TGTGCCAGCAGCCGGGACTCCCCGTACCAAGAGACCCAGTACTTC.